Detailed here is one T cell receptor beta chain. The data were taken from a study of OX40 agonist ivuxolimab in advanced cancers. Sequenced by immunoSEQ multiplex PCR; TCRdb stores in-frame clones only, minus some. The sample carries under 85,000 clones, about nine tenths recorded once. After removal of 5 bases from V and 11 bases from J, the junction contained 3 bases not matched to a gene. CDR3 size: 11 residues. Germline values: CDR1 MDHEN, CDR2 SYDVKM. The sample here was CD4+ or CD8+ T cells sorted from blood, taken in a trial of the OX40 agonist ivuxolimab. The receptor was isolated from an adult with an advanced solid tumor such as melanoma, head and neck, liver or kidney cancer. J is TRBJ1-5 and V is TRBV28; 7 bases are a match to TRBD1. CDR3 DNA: TGTGCCAGCAGTGACAGGGAGTCCCAGCATTTT. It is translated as CASSDRESQHF.